This TCR beta chain is from a study of cytotoxic CD8 clonotypes in ibrutinib-treated CLL. Sequencing was performed with immunoSEQ multiplex PCR; in TCRdb, only in-frame clones are kept and a portion is missing. The profile shows approximately 53,000 clones, 70% to 90% of them singletons. V lost 1 base to trimming and J lost 4 bases; unmatched junction nucleotides: 5. From germline, CDR1 is SQVTM and CDR2 ANQGSEA. The CDR3 runs 15 residues. General study points: An increase in clonality occurred at ibrutinib response, followed by a return toward baseline at progression.

In the case of this clone: The antigen remains unidentified.

The TCR sequence derives from a human donor with chronic lymphocytic leukemia. The material was PBMCs, obtained after 24 months of ibrutinib treatment. The V gene is TRBV29-1, the J gene TRBJ2-7; 12 positions agree with TRBD2. The CDR3: CSVEGSTSGRYEQYF. Here the CDR3 DNA reads TGCAGCGTTGAAGGCTCGACTAGCGGGAGATACGAGCAGTACTTC.